These 23 T cell receptor beta chains originate from one sample sequenced in a study of blood T cell repertoires in COVID-19. Some clones are missing from TCRdb's copy, which holds only in-frame ones; the method was immunoSEQ multiplex PCR. The sample has approximately 270,000 clones, 80% to 90% seen once. Sequencing input: peripheral blood. The receptors here all came from a woman aged 70 to 79 with acute or convalescent COVID-19.

The CDR3 is CASRGLTNTEAFF. The CDR3 DNA follows: TGTGCCAGCAGGGGACTTACTAACACTGAAGCTTTCTTT. The chain uses TRBV2 and TRBJ1-1; D perhaps matches TRBD1 (5 bases). CDR3 length equals 13 residues. Per the germline V gene, CDR1 is SNHLY and CDR2 is FYNNEI. Trimming took 6 bases from V and 2 from J, leaving 10 bases between them.

The chain is built from TRBV3-1 (or the pseudogene TRBV3-2) and TRBJ1-5; tentative D call: TRBD1 (5 bases). Trimming removed 2 bases at V and 2 bases at J, with 10 bases between. From germline, CDR1 is LGHDT and CDR2 YNNKEL (reference sequence). The length of the CDR3 is 15 residues. In nucleotides, the CDR3 is TGTGCCAGCAGCCAAAGCTGGGGGGGCAATCAGCCCCAGCATTTT. This sequence encodes CASSQSWGGNQPQHF.

V is TRBV6-6 and J is TRBJ1-2; D is uncertain. The CDR3 is 16 amino acids. Trimming took 2 bases from V and 8 from J, leaving 21 bases between them. Germline values: CDR1 MNHNY, CDR2 SVGAGI (reference sequence). DNA of the CDR3: TGTGCCAGCAGTTACGATGGATCTGCCGGCCGGGGAGGCTACACCTTC. Its translation: CASSYDGSAGRGGYTF.

The chain has TRBV7-3 and TRBJ2-3, with D possibly TRBD1 on 6 matching bases. From germline, CDR1 is SGHTA and CDR2 FQGTGA. This CDR3 has 14 amino acids. Trimming pared 4 bases from V and 2 bases from J, leaving 10 bases between. In DNA form, the CDR3 reads TGTGCCAGCAGCTCGGGACACCACACAGATACGCAGTATTTT. Its protein is CASSSGHHTDTQYF. Full variable domain (missing parts from reference TRBV7-3 and TRBJ2-3): GAGVSQTPSNKVTEKGKYVELRCDPISGHTALYWYRQSLGQGPEFLIYFQGTGAADDSGLPNDRFFAVRPEGSVSTLKIQRTERGDSAVYLCASSSGHHTDTQYFGPGTRLTVL.

The rearrangement links TRBV10-2 to TRBJ2-7, with 8 bases aligning to TRBD2. With 5 bases clipped from V and 3 bases from J, the junction kept 18 bases outside the gene matches. The CDR3 is made up of 18 amino acids. Looked up from germline, CDR1 is WSHSY and CDR2 is SAAADI. The CDR3 nucleotides read TGCGCCAGCAGTTCCCCTCCGGGGGGGCCGTCTAAATACTACGAGCAGTACTTC. Translating it yields CASSSPPGGPSKYYEQYF.

The chain recombines TRBV7-8 with TRBJ1-5; D unclear. The V end was cut by 5 bases, the J end by 3 bases, with 5 bases between. Germline loops: CDR1 SGHVS, CDR2 FQNEAQ. The CDR3 extends over 12 amino acids. CDR3 sequence reads: CASSPLNQPQHF. The CDR3 nucleotides read TGTGCCAGCAGCCCCCTCAATCAGCCCCAGCATTTT.

This chain connects TRBV19 to TRBJ2-6; a weak D match, TRBD1 (5 bases). The length of the CDR3 is 17 residues. V shed 6 bases and J shed 0 bases, with 15 bases lying between them. Germline V gene sequence: CDR1 LNHDA, CDR2 SQIVND (reference sequence). DNA of the CDR3: TGTGCCAGTAGCCATACAGGTATCCTCTCTGGGGCCAACGTCCTGACTTTC. Its protein is CASSHTGILSGANVLTF.

The chain has TRBV19 and TRBJ2-1, with 12 bases fitting TRBD2. Germline V lookup: CDR1 LNHDA, CDR2 SQIVND (reference sequence). Unmatched junction bases numbered 2, after V lost 4 bases and J lost 7 bases. The CDR3 covers 14 residues. CDR3 in DNA: TGTGCCAGTAGTACCGGACTAGCGGGGAATGAGCAGTTCTTC. Residues: CASSTGLAGNEQFF.

V and J are TRBV27 and TRBJ1-2; TRBD1 agrees at 7 bases. Germline CDR1 and CDR2: MNHEY and SMNVEV (reference sequence). This CDR3 has 16 residues. Trimming removed 0 bases from V and 2 bases from J; junction bases left unmatched: 6. The CDR3 protein is CASSLSWTGGNYGYTF. The CDR3 nucleotides read TGTGCCAGCAGTTTATCCTGGACAGGAGGGAACTATGGCTACACCTTC.

V usage is TRBV7-8 and J usage is TRBJ2-7, with TRBD1 matching 8 bases. CDR3 size: 16 residues. Germline lookup yields CDR1 SGHVS and CDR2 FQNEAQ. The V gene end was trimmed by 5 bases and the J gene end by 2 bases; junction bases not matched to a gene: 11. The CDR3 here is CASSARIDRGTYEQYF. DNA for the CDR3: TGTGCCAGCAGCGCCCGAATAGACAGGGGCACCTACGAGCAGTACTTC.

V gene TRBV11-2 combines with J gene TRBJ2-7; tentative D call: TRBD1 (6 bases). The germline CDR1 and CDR2 sequences are SGHAT and FQNNGV. The CDR3 sequence is 15 residues long. With 2 bases removed from V and 1 base from J, the gap between germline ends came to 12 bases. As DNA, the CDR3 is TGTGCCAGCAGCTTAAACAGGGTCGTTTCCTACGAGCAGTACTTC. This encodes CASSLNRVVSYEQYF.

The rearrangement uses TRBV5-1 and TRBJ1-3; tentatively, D is TRBD1 (6 bases). Germline-derived CDR1 and CDR2 are SGHRS and YFSETQ. Trimming pared 2 bases from V and 8 bases from J, leaving 17 bases between. This CDR3 is built from 15 residues. The chain's CDR3 is CASSFGGQSSDTIYF. The CDR3 region has the DNA TGCGCCAGCAGCTTCGGAGGACAGTCCAGTGACACCATATATTTT.

The CDR3 protein is CASSEGTGEWTEAFF. CDR3 in DNA: TGTGCCAGCAGTGAAGGGACAGGTGAATGGACTGAAGCTTTCTTT. The chain carries TRBV6-1 and TRBJ1-1, with 7 bases lining up with TRBD1. The V gene's germline CDR1 is MNHNS and CDR2 SASEGT. CDR3 length: 15 amino acids. Trimming took 1 base from V and 5 from J; bases not matched to a gene: 7.

This clone occurred once. This chain connects TRBV6-2 or TRBV6-3 to TRBJ2-7; maybe TRBD1 (6 bases). From germline, CDR1 is MNHEY and CDR2 SVGEGT. The CDR3 consists of 13 residues. Trimming left V 6 bases short and J 3 bases short, with 12 bases between. The CDR3 DNA is TGTGCCAGCAGCCGGGGACAAGTCTACGAGCAGTACTTC. Its translation: CASSRGQVYEQYF.

This clone was picked up one time. The chain employs TRBV10-3 and TRBJ1-1; tentative D call: TRBD1 (6 bases). Trimming stripped 6 bases from V and 8 bases from J, with 10 bases between. Germline assignment: CDR1 ENHRY and CDR2 SYGVKD. This CDR3 spans 11 amino acids. This chain's CDR3 is CAISQQGEAFF. Here the CDR3 DNA reads TGTGCCATCAGCCAACAGGGAGAAGCTTTCTTT.

V gene TRBV24-1 combines with J gene TRBJ2-1; D gene ambiguous. The germline V gene encodes CDR1 KGHDR and CDR2 SFDVKD. V was cut by 4 bases and J by 6 bases, with 24 bases left in between. This CDR3 is 18 amino acids long. The CDR3: CATSEGGRPRSRGNEQFF. DNA of the CDR3: TGTGCCACCAGTGAAGGTGGCAGACCCAGATCCCGCGGCAATGAGCAGTTCTTC.

The gene calls are TRBV24-1 and TRBJ2-1, with TRBD1 as a possible D gene (6 bases). This CDR3 region has 15 residues. In germline, CDR1 is KGHDR, CDR2 SFDVKD. Between the trimmed V and J ends, which lost 4 bases and 7 bases, there was a span of 16 bases. CDR3 DNA sequence: TGTGCCACCAGTGACGGCCCAAACAGGGAAAATGAGCAGTTCTTC. Its translation: CATSDGPNRENEQFF.

This chain links TRBV3-1 (or the pseudogene TRBV3-2) with TRBJ1-2; a weak D match, TRBD1 (6 bases). CDR1 is LGHDT and CDR2 is YNNKEL in the germline V gene (reference sequence). Deletions cut 4 bases from V and 4 bases from J, with 10 bases between. This CDR3 is 13 amino acids long. The CDR3 sequence is CASSPGQSYGYTF. As DNA, the CDR3 is TGTGCCAGCAGCCCGGGACAATCCTATGGCTACACCTTC.

V usage is TRBV6-6 and J usage is TRBJ1-2; 11 bases align to TRBD1. V dropped 2 bases and J dropped 7; count of bases not matched to a gene: 6. Germline V lookup: CDR1 MNHNY, CDR2 SVGAGI (reference sequence). The length of the CDR3 is 15 residues. The CDR3 protein is CASSYTGTGGFGYTF. Here the CDR3 DNA reads TGTGCCAGCAGTTACACCGGGACAGGGGGGTTTGGCTACACCTTC.

The chain joins TRBV19 to TRBJ1-4; no clear D gene. Germline V lookup: CDR1 LNHDA, CDR2 SQIVND (reference sequence). This CDR3 has 14 amino acids. Trimming stripped 6 bases from V and 5 bases from J, with 13 bases between. CDR3 in amino acids: CASSTSSPNEKLFF. The CDR3 DNA reads as TGTGCCAGTAGCACATCATCCCCCAATGAAAAACTGTTTTTT.

The J gene is TRBJ2-1, the V gene TRBV6-5, with 10 bases fitting TRBD2. CDR1 is MNHEY and CDR2 is SVGAGI in the germline V gene. The CDR3 totals 15 residues. Trimming took 6 bases from V and 4 from J; bases not matched to a gene: 6. CDR3 amino acids: CASSHWTSGYNEQFF. For the CDR3, the DNA is TGTGCCAGCAGCCACTGGACTAGCGGATACAATGAGCAGTTCTTC.

The chain has TRBV18 and TRBJ1-5, with D hard to call. Germline V gives CDR1 KGHSH, CDR2 LQKENI. V was pared by 2 bases and J by 4 bases, with 15 bases between. The CDR3 is 16 amino acids. In DNA form, the CDR3 reads TGTGCCAGCTCACCAATAGAGGCAGCCAAGAATCAGCCCCAGCATTTT. Its protein product is CASSPIEAAKNQPQHF.

The chain is built from TRBV2 and TRBJ1-4; perhaps TRBD1 as D (5 bases). Germline CDR1 is SNHLY and CDR2 is FYNNEI. Deletions cut 2 bases from V and 10 bases from J, with 11 bases between. This CDR3 has 13 amino acids. The CDR3 nucleotides read TGTGCCAGCAGTGAATTGGGGCTAATAAAACTGTTTTTT. Amino acid sequence: CASSELGLIKLFF.